This TCR beta chain was recovered during a study of T cell responses to AZD1222 COVID-19 vaccine. This CDR3 has 16 residues. Trimming cost V 0 bases and J 4 bases; bases outside gene matches: 9. The germline CDR1 and CDR2 sequences are SGHKS and YYEKEE (reference sequence). This clone was observed a handful of times. Method: immunoSEQ multiplex PCR; TCRdb's copy keeps in-frame clones and lacks some. The table has about 130,000 clones, 80% to 90% seen once. Sequenced here: peripheral blood, sampled on day 0 of AZD1222 vaccination. This chain uses TRBV5-5 with TRBJ2-7; 8 bases match TRBD2. The clonotype originates from an adult in good health. The chain's CDR3 is CASSLGFAGGGYEQYF. DNA for the CDR3: TGTGCCAGCAGCTTGGGATTCGCGGGGGGCGGATACGAGCAGTACTTC.